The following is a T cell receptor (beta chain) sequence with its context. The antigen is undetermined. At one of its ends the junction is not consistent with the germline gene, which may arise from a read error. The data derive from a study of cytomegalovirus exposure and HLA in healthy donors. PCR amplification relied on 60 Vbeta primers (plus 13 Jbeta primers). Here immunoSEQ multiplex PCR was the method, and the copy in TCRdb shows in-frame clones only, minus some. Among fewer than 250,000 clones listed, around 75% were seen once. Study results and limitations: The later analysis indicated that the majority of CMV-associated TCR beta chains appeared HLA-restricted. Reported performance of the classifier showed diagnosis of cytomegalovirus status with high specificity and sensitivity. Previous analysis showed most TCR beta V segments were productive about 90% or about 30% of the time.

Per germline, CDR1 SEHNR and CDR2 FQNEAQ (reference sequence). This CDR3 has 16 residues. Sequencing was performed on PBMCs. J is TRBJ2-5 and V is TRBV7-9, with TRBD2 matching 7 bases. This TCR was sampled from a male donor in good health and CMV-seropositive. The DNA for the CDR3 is TGTTCCAGCAGCTTACGGCCGGGACTGGGAGGGGAGACCCAGTACTTC. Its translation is CSSSLRPGLGGETQYF.